A selection of T cell receptor beta chains follows, all from one sample in a study of T cells in Graves' hyperthyroidism and ophthalmopathy. MiXCR, applied by TCRdb to the multiplex PCR reads, yields one record per CDR3 protein. The table lists more than 500,000 distinct CDR3 sequences, about 15% of them singletons. Sequencing was carried out using blood. The receptors were sampled from a woman between 40 and 55 years old with Graves' ophthalmopathy. CDR3s include the opening cysteine and the closing phenylalanine or tryptophan. Each record gives: D gene, V gene, clone size, J gene, CDR3 protein, CDR3 DNA. D genes are given only for firm matches. Rows may omit the clone size; those that give it use once, few, many or a size class.

-,TRBV10-3,-,TRBJ1-1,CATAPGNLLNTEAFF,TGTGCCACCGCCCCAGGGAATTTATTGAACACTGAAGCTTTCTTT
-,TRBV29-1,many,TRBJ1-1,CSVARGVNTEAFF,TGCAGCGTTGCGAGGGGGGTGAACACTGAAGCTTTCTTT
TRBD1,TRBV9,many,TRBJ1-6,CASSAEAGTANSPLHF,TGTGCCAGCAGCGCAGAGGCCGGGACAGCTAATTCACCCCTCCACTTT
TRBD2,TRBV9,many,TRBJ2-7,CASSVGTGGGYEQYF,TGTGCCAGCAGCGTAGGTACGGGAGGGGGCTACGAGCAGTACTTC
-,TRBV11-3,-,TRBJ2-5,CASSRGTVGTQYF,TGTGCCAGCAGCCGCGGGACAGTTGGGACCCAGTACTTC
-,TRBV28,many,TRBJ2-7,CASKTATLTYEQYF,TGTGCCAGCAAAACAGCCACCCTCACCTACGAGCAGTACTTC
-,TRBV6-1,-,TRBJ2-7,CSSSLRGGYEQYF,TGTTCCAGCAGCCTCAGGGGGGGCTACGAGCAGTACTTC
-,TRBV6-2/TRBV6-3,many,TRBJ2-6,CASSSSYSGANVLTF,TGTGCCAGCAGTTCCAGTTACTCTGGGGCCAACGTCCTGACTTTC
TRBD1,TRBV4-2,many,TRBJ1-1,CASSLQGQGATEAFF,TGTGCCAGCAGCCTCCAGGGACAGGGGGCCACTGAAGCTTTCTTT
-,TRBV12-3/TRBV12-4,many,TRBJ1-1,CASNEAGAAEAFF,TGTGCCAGCAACGAAGCGGGGGCCGCTGAAGCTTTCTTT